Below, 25 T cell receptor beta chains from the same sample are listed, as sequenced in a study of control samples from healthy donors and cancer patients. Libraries were prepared by immunoSEQ multiplex PCR; TCRdb keeps only in-frame clonotypes and omits some of them. The profile covers around 70,000 clones, with 83% appearing a single time and less than 20% taken by the ten largest. Sequenced sample: blood. All receptors come from a man in his sixties in good health.

The chain has TRBV7-2 and TRBJ2-7; 13 bases are a match to TRBD2. V shed 5 bases, J shed 6 bases, and the junction held 10 bases outside the gene matches. This CDR3 comprises 16 residues. Germline V gives CDR1 SGHTA, CDR2 FQGNSA. The CDR3 nucleotides are TGTGCCAGCAGCACCCGGACTAGCGGGAGTCTAATCGAGCAGTACTTC. It specifies CASSTRTSGSLIEQYF.

The V and J genes are TRBV5-6 and TRBJ1-1; 11 bases are shared with TRBD1. Unmatched junction bases numbered 5, after V lost 4 bases and J lost 6 bases. The CDR3 spans 14 residues. Germline CDR1 SGHDT, CDR2 YYEEEE. This chain's CDR3 is CASSGGQGGPEAFF. In nucleotides, the CDR3 is TGTGCCAGCAGCGGGGGACAGGGGGGACCTGAAGCTTTCTTT.

The gene calls are TRBV5-1 and TRBJ1-1; a possible D gene is TRBD1 (6 bases). The CDR3 totals 14 residues. The V and J ends lost 4 bases and 0 bases respectively, with 10 bases between them. CDR1 SGHRS and CDR2 YFSETQ come from the germline V gene. CDR3 sequence reads: CASSIGQMNTEAFF. In DNA, the CDR3 is TGCGCCAGCAGCATCGGACAGATGAACACTGAAGCTTTCTTT.

V is TRBV20-1 and J is TRBJ2-1; D is ambiguous. Trimming took off 3 bases at V and 8 bases at J, with 8 bases between the two ends. This CDR3 contains 11 residues. Germline V lookup: CDR1 DFQATT, CDR2 SNEGSKA (reference sequence). The CDR3: CSASQADEQFF. CDR3 sequence (DNA): TGCAGTGCTAGTCAGGCTGATGAGCAGTTCTTC.

The table lists this clone with a count of one. The genes are TRBV9 and TRBJ2-1, with 7 positions matching TRBD1. J was trimmed by 8 bases and V by 0 bases; bases with no gene match: 11. The CDR3 runs to 16 residues. The V gene's germline CDR1 is SGDLS and CDR2 YYNGEE. For the CDR3, the DNA is TGTGCCAGCAGCGTAGAGGGACAGCCTGGTTTCGATGAGCAGTTCTTC. Translated: CASSVEGQPGFDEQFF.

DNA of the CDR3: TGTGCCAGCAGCTTGGTGTTGACAGGGAGCTCCTACGAGCAGTACTTC. Protein: CASSLVLTGSSYEQYF. The chain couples TRBV5-5 to TRBJ2-7; 7 bases agree with TRBD1. V lost 0 bases to trimming and J lost 0 bases; unmatched junction nucleotides: 6. The length of the CDR3 is 16 residues. Germline V gene data show CDR1 as SGHKS and CDR2 as YYEKEE (reference sequence).

This chain joins TRBV9 and TRBJ2-1; TRBD2 agrees at 9 bases. CDR1 is SGDLS and CDR2 is YYNGEE in the germline V gene. Losses at the gene ends were 4 bases for V and 0 bases for J; bases not matched to a gene: 17. This CDR3 is built from 20 residues. The CDR3 protein is CASSPTWRVASGDSYNEQFF. CDR3 coding DNA: TGTGCCAGCAGCCCAACCTGGAGGGTTGCTAGCGGGGACTCCTACAATGAGCAGTTCTTC.

The chain links TRBV2 to TRBJ2-1, with D possibly being TRBD2 (5 bases). The CDR3 covers 15 residues. V was cut by 6 bases and J by 8 bases, with 20 bases left in between. Germline assignment: CDR1 SNHLY and CDR2 FYNNEI. CDR3 bases: TGTGCCAGCAGCCACCCTTGGGCTAGCAGGCATGAGCAGTTCTTC. This gives the protein CASSHPWASRHEQFF.

This clone has more than one count but fewer than ten. The chain is built from TRBV19 and TRBJ2-7; 10 bases match TRBD2. The germline CDR1 and CDR2 sequences are LNHDA and SQIVND (reference sequence). The CDR3 covers 15 residues. Trimming cost V 3 bases and J 5 bases; bases outside gene matches: 7. The CDR3 sequence is CASSISPSGSNEQYF. CDR3 in DNA: TGTGCCAGTAGTATCTCTCCTAGCGGGAGCAACGAGCAGTACTTC. The full variable domain, completed using reference TRBV19 and TRBJ2-7, is DGGITQSPKYLFRKEGQNVTLSCEQNLNHDAMYWYRQDPGQGLRLIYYSQIVNDFQKGDIAEGYSVSREKKESFPLTVTSAQKNPTAFYLCASSISPSGSNEQYFGPGTRLTVT.

This clone was recorded only once. Written as DNA, the CDR3 is TGTGCCACCAGCAGAAGCGGGAGTCGGTACAATGAGCAGTTCTTC. Its translation is CATSRSGSRYNEQFF. The chain joins TRBV15 to TRBJ2-1; TRBD2 agrees at 8 bases. The CDR3 is 15 residues long. Germline V lookup: CDR1 LNHNV, CDR2 YYDKDF (reference sequence). Trimming cost V 2 bases and J 4 bases; bases outside gene matches: 4.

This clone was detected only a few times. V usage is TRBV4-1 and J usage is TRBJ1-5; a weak D match, TRBD1 (6 bases). Trimming took off 1 base at V and 2 bases at J, with 12 bases between the two ends. From germline, CDR1 is MGHRA and CDR2 YSYEKL. The CDR3 extends over 16 amino acids. CDR3 in DNA: TGCGCCAGCAGCCAAGGGGACAATTTGGGCAATCAGCCCCAGCATTTT. This codes for CASSQGDNLGNQPQHF.

The V call is TRBV6-1, the J call TRBJ2-1, with 8 bases matching TRBD2. The germline CDR1 and CDR2 sequences are MNHNS and SASEGT. The ends lost 2 bases at V and 2 bases at J; junction bases unmatched: 8. CDR3 length: 17 amino acids. The CDR3 DNA follows: TGTGCCAGCAGTGAACCCCAGCGGGAGATCGCCTACAATGAGCAGTTCTTC. Its translation is CASSEPQREIAYNEQFF.

CDR3 sequence: CASSLTSQRQETQYF. DNA for the CDR3: TGTGCCAGCAGCTTAACCTCACAGAGGCAAGAGACCCAGTACTTC. This chain links TRBV7-3 with TRBJ2-5; D gene uncertain. This CDR3 has 15 amino acids. Trimming removed 0 bases at V and 2 bases at J, with 10 bases between. Germline CDR1 is SGHTA and CDR2 is FQGTGA.

CDR3 nucleotides: TGTGCCAGCATGGCCTGGGGGGCAGACACCATATATTTT. Its protein is CASMAWGADTIYF. The genes are TRBV12-3 or TRBV12-4 and TRBJ1-3, with D possibly being TRBD1 (6 bases). This CDR3 comprises 13 residues. The V gene lost 7 bases and the J gene lost 8 bases, with 15 bases spanning the gap.

The chain combines TRBV7-3 with TRBJ2-1; 14 bases line up with TRBD2. Germline lookup yields CDR1 SGHTA and CDR2 FQGTGA. V lost 4 bases, J lost 8 bases, and 1 base stayed unmatched. The CDR3 is 14 amino acids. The CDR3 is CASSSGLAGDEQFF. The CDR3 coding sequence is TGTGCCAGCAGCTCGGGACTAGCGGGAGATGAGCAGTTCTTC. Full variable domain (outside the CDR3, taken from reference TRBV7-3 and TRBJ2-1): GAGVSQTPSNKVTEKGKYVELRCDPISGHTALYWYRQSLGQGPEFLIYFQGTGAADDSGLPNDRFFAVRPEGSVSTLKIQRTERGDSAVYLCASSSGLAGDEQFFGPGTRLTVL.

The chain carries TRBV15 and TRBJ2-1, with TRBD2 identical over 12 bases. This CDR3 spans 14 amino acids. The germline CDR1 and CDR2 sequences are LNHNV and YYDKDF (reference sequence). V was clipped by 6 bases and J by 8 bases; unmatched bases: 5. The CDR3 DNA reads as TGTGCCACCAGGAGACTAGCGGGAGCGGATGAGCAGTTCTTC. Its protein is CATRRLAGADEQFF.

The rearrangement links TRBV30 to TRBJ2-1; 7 bases are shared with TRBD2. The CDR3 has 12 residues. Germline V CDR1 and CDR2: GTSNPN, SVGIG (reference sequence). After removal of 2 bases from V and 7 bases from J, the junction contained 2 bases not matched to a gene. As DNA, the CDR3 is TGTGCCTGGAGTTGGGGGGGAAATGAGCAGTTCTTC. Its translation is CAWSWGGNEQFF.

The chain carries TRBV5-1 and TRBJ2-5; 7 bases line up with TRBD2. The germline V gene has CDR1 SGHRS and CDR2 YFSETQ. Unmatched junction bases numbered 8, after V lost 0 bases and J lost 0 bases. CDR3 length: 17 amino acids. The CDR3 bases are TGCGCCAGCAGCTTGGAGGGAGGACTAGTGAACCAAGAGACCCAGTACTTC. It codes for CASSLEGGLVNQETQYF.

The J gene is TRBJ2-3, the V gene TRBV7-8; unclear D gene. V was cut by 1 base and J by 2 bases, with 22 bases left in between. The germline gives CDR1 SGHVS, CDR2 FQNEAQ. The CDR3 loop spans 19 amino acids. The CDR3 protein is CASSLVKAGFNGLTDTQYF. CDR3 DNA sequence: TGTGCCAGCAGCTTAGTCAAGGCCGGGTTTAATGGGCTCACAGATACGCAGTATTTT.

There are a few counts of this clone. The rearrangement links TRBV18 to TRBJ2-6; 9 bases match TRBD1. The length of the CDR3 is 17 residues. V shed 4 bases, J shed 1 base, and the junction held 5 bases outside the gene matches. Germline assignment: CDR1 KGHSH and CDR2 LQKENI. The CDR3 DNA follows: TGTGCCAGCTCACTTTGGGACAGGGAGTCTGGGGCCAACGTCCTGACTTTC. Translated: CASSLWDRESGANVLTF.

In DNA form, the CDR3 reads TGTGCCAGCAGCCCCGGCGGACTAGCGGGAGGCTCGTCCTACAATGAGCAGTTCTTC. This encodes CASSPGGLAGGSSYNEQFF. The V call is TRBV6-2 or TRBV6-3, the J call TRBJ2-1; 14 bases are shared with TRBD2. The CDR3 has 19 amino acids. Germline assignment: CDR1 MNHEY and CDR2 SVGEGT. Losses at the gene ends were 6 bases for V and 1 base for J; bases not matched to a gene: 11.

In this sample, this clone turned up once. The chain links TRBV19 to TRBJ1-1; D possibly corresponds to TRBD1 (6 bases). Trimming cost V 6 bases and J 0 bases, with 14 bases left between them. Germline CDR1 and CDR2: LNHDA and SQIVND (reference sequence). This CDR3 has 15 residues. CDR3 DNA sequence: TGTGCCAGTAGGGTGACAGGAATTATGAACACTGAAGCTTTCTTT. It is translated as CASRVTGIMNTEAFF.

This chain uses TRBV6-1 with TRBJ2-1; D uncertain. V lost 2 bases and J lost 4, with 9 bases in between. CDR3 length: 14 amino acids. Germline lookup yields CDR1 MNHNS and CDR2 SASEGT. The DNA of the CDR3 is TGTGCCAGCAGTGAAACGCTTATATACAATGAGCAGTTCTTC. The encoded protein is CASSETLIYNEQFF.

The chain has TRBV6-2 or TRBV6-3 and TRBJ2-7; no definite D call. The germline V and J ends were trimmed by 0 bases and 3 bases, with 6 bases remaining between them. Germline assignment: CDR1 MNHEY and CDR2 SVGEGT. The length of the CDR3 is 13 residues. CDR3 residues: CASSYSDGYEQYF. The CDR3 DNA reads TGTGCCAGCAGTTACTCAGACGGCTACGAGCAGTACTTC.

The chain carries TRBV6-2 or TRBV6-3 and TRBJ1-5; TRBD1 is a possible D gene (5 bases). There are 16 residues in the CDR3. Germline values: CDR1 MNHEY, CDR2 SVGEGT. V dropped 6 bases and J dropped 3 bases, with 18 bases sitting between them. The CDR3 region is CASSRQPVSTNQPQHF. CDR3 sequence (DNA): TGTGCCAGCAGCCGACAGCCAGTTAGTACCAATCAGCCCCAGCATTTT.